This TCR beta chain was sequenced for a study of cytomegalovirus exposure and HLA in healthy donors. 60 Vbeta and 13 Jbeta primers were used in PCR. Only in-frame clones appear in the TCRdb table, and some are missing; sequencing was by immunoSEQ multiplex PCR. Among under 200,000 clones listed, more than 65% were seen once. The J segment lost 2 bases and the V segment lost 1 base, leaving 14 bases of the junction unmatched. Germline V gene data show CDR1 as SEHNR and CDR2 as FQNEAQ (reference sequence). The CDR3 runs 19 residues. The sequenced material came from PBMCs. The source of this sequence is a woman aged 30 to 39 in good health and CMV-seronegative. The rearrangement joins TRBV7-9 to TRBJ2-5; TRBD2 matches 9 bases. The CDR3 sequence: CASSLVGVPSGTLQETQYF. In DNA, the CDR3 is TGTGCCAGCAGCTTAGTAGGGGTTCCTAGCGGGACGTTACAAGAGACCCAGTACTTC.